This T cell receptor beta chain was sequenced for a study of cytomegalovirus exposure and HLA in healthy donors. Study-level results: Reportedly, diagnosis of cytomegalovirus status by the classifier showed high specificity and sensitivity. DRB1 had the most TCR associations and HLA-C the fewest, a later analysis found, with rates varying by HLA locus. It emerged from a later analysis that several of the most significant clusters appeared to be linked to common viral pathogens.

Notes on this clone: The antigen remains undetermined.

This PCR relied on a set of 60 Vbeta primers and 13 Jbeta primers. Profiled with immunoSEQ multiplex PCR; TCRdb holds only in-frame clones, not every one. The table has some 190,000 clones, approximately 90% seen once; the top ten hold around 0.99%. Input material: PBMCs. The TCR comes from a boy younger than 10 in good health and CMV-seronegative.

The CDR3 DNA sequence: TGCAGCGTTGAAGATCGTGCGACGGGACAGGCAAGCTCTGGGGCCAACGTCCTGACTTTC. Residues: CSVEDRATGQASSGANVLTF. The chain joins TRBV29-1 to TRBJ2-6; TRBD1 aligns across 8 bases. V shed 0 bases and J 0 bases; nucleotides not matched to a gene: 13. CDR1 is SQVTM and CDR2 is ANQGSEA in the germline V gene. The CDR3 consists of 20 residues. Supplemented by reference TRBV29-1 and TRBJ2-6, the full variable domain reads SAVISQKPSRDICQRGTSLTIQCQVDSQVTMMFWYRQQPGQSLTLIATANQGSEATYESGFVIDKFPISRPNLTFSTLTVSNMSPEDSSIYLCSVEDRATGQASSGANVLTFGAGSRLTVL.